This TCR beta chain was captured in a study of cytomegalovirus exposure and HLA in healthy donors. Findings of the study overall: Specificity of a few CMV-associated chains for CMV antigens was verified in vitro.

Comments on this clone: No antigen is known for it.

CDR3 length equals 10 residues. CDR1 and CDR2 (germline): DFQATT, SNEGSKA (reference sequence). Trimming removed 4 bases at V and 10 bases at J, with 10 bases between. With 60 Vbeta and 13 Jbeta primers, the PCR was carried out. Sequencing used immunoSEQ multiplex PCR; TCRdb keeps in-frame clones, though not all of them. The sample holds under 250,000 clones, about 78% seen once. This TCR came from a male donor in good health and CMV-seronegative. Input material: PBMCs. The V gene is TRBV20-1, the J gene TRBJ1-2; unclear D gene. The DNA of the CDR3 is TGCAGTGCTACCTTCGGGTTCTACACCTTC. It translates to CSATFGFYTF.